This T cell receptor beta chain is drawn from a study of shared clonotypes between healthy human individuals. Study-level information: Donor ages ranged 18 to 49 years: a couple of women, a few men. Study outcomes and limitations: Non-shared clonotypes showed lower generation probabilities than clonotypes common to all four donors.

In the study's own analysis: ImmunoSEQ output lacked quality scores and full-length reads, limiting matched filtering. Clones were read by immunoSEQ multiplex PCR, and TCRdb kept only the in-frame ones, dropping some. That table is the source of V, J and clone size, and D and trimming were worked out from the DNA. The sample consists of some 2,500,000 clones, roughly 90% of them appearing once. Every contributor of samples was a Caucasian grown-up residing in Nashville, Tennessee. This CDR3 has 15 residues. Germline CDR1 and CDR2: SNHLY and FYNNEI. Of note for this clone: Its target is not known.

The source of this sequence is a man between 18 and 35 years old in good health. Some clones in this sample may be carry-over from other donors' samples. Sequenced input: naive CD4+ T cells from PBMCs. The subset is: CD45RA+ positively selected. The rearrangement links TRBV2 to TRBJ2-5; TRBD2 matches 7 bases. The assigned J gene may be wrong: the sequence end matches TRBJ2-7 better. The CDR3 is CASSGGTTKIYEQYF. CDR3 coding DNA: TGTGCCAGCAGTGGTGGGACTACCAAGATCTACGAGCAGTACTTC.